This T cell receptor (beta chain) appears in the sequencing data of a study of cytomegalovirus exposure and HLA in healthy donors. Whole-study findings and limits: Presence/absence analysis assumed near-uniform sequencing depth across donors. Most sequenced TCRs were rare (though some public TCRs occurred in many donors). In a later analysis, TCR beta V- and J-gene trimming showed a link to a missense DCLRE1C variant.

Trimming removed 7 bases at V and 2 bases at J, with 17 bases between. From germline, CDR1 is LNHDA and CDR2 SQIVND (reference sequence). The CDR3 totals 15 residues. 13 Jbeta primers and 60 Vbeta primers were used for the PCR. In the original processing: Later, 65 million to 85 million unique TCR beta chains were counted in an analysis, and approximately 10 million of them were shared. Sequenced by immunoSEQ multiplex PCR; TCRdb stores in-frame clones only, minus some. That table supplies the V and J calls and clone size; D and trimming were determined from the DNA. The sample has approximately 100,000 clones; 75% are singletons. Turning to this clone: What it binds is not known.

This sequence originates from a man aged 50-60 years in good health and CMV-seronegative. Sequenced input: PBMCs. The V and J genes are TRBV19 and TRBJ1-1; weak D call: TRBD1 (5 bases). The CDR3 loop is CASTAYPTANTEAFF. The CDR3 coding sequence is TGTGCCAGTACTGCGTACCCGACAGCTAACACTGAAGCTTTCTTT.